This entry lists 19 T cell receptor beta chains sequenced from one sample in a study of vaccination effects on CD4 cells after COVID-19. Their antigen targets remain unknown. Assay used: immunoSEQ multiplex PCR; TCRdb lists only in-frame clones, some missing. The sample includes 65,000 to 90,000 clones, about 73% of them seen just once. Once cultured for 10 days, the cells underwent separation to obtain CD4+ T cells. Two-dose vaccination with either BNT162b2 or mRNA-1273 was given to the participants. The sequencing here drew on CD4+ T cells from PBMCs cultured without peptide, taken after COVID-19 vaccination. These receptors originate from a human donor who received a COVID-19 vaccine.

In this sample, this clone turned up a few times. The chain carries TRBV5-1 and TRBJ2-2, with D tentatively TRBD1 or TRBD2 (5 bases each). Trimming removed 4 bases at V and 0 bases at J, with 7 bases between. This CDR3 has 14 amino acids. Germline V gene data show CDR1 as SGHRS and CDR2 as YFSETQ. CDR3 loop: CASSPGPNTGELFF. The CDR3 coding sequence is TGCGCCAGCAGCCCGGGACCGAACACCGGGGAGCTGTTTTTT. Filled out from reference TRBV5-1 and TRBJ2-2, the complete variable domain reads KAGVTQTPRYLIKTRGQQVTLSCSPISGHRSVSWYQQTPGQGLQFLFEYFSETQRNKGNFPGRFSGRQFSNSRSEMNVSTLELGDSALYLCASSPGPNTGELFFGEGSRLTVL.

J is TRBJ2-3 and V is TRBV7-3, with D perhaps matching TRBD2 (6 bases). V gave up 5 bases and J gave up 3 bases, with 15 bases separating them. The CDR3 has 15 residues. Germline loops: CDR1 SGHTA, CDR2 FQGTGA. The CDR3 here is CASSPMALATDTQYF. The CDR3 nucleotides read TGTGCCAGCAGCCCGATGGCACTAGCAACAGATACGCAGTATTTT.

Concerning this clone: The same CDR3 can be traced to other DNA sequences in this sample. The CDR3 DNA reads as TGTGCCAGCAGTTACTCGAGGGGTTCCTACGAGCAGTACGTC. Translation gives CASSYSRGSYEQYV. This chain connects TRBV6-5 to TRBJ2-7; D could derive from TRBD1 or TRBD2 (5 bases each). The CDR3 is made up of 14 amino acids. CDR1 MNHEY and CDR2 SVGAGI come from the germline V gene. Trimming pared 0 bases from V and 1 base from J, leaving 7 bases between.

This clone is a singleton in its sample. This chain links TRBV6-4 with TRBJ2-1, with D uncertain. From germline, CDR1 is MRHNA and CDR2 SNTAGT. V shed 8 bases and J shed 1 base, with 3 bases lying between them. The CDR3 runs to 11 residues. For the CDR3, the DNA is TGTGCCAGCGGTTCCTACAATGAGCAGTTCTTC. It codes for CASGSYNEQFF.

The J gene is TRBJ1-2, the V gene TRBV12-3 or TRBV12-4; D is undetermined. There are 11 residues in the CDR3. V was shortened by 5 bases and J by 8 bases, with 9 bases between the two germline ends. This CDR3 reads CASSPIGGYTF. CDR3 in DNA: TGTGCCAGCAGTCCGATAGGCGGCTACACCTTC.

The chain recombines TRBV5-4 with TRBJ2-5; D gene uncertain. Germline V CDR1 and CDR2: SGHNT, YYREEE (reference sequence). The V end was cut by 3 bases, the J end by 4 bases, with 13 bases between. The CDR3 spans 14 residues. This CDR3 is CASSSKEQGETQYF. CDR3 in DNA: TGTGCCAGCAGCTCGAAAGAGCAAGGAGAGACCCAGTACTTC.

The rearrangement uses TRBV6-5 and TRBJ2-7; D call uncertain. The germline gives CDR1 MNHEY, CDR2 SVGAGI. The CDR3 has 14 residues. V gave up 5 bases and J gave up 0 bases, with 11 bases separating them. The CDR3 region has the DNA TGTGCCAGCAGTACCCCGACTGCCTCCTACGAGCAGTACGTC. It is translated as CASSTPTASYEQYV.

J is TRBJ1-4 and V is TRBV18; the match to TRBD1 covers 7 bases. V shed 5 bases and J 4 bases; nucleotides not matched to a gene: 7. Germline-derived CDR1 and CDR2 are KGHSH and LQKENI. The CDR3 runs 15 residues. The CDR3 is CASSGDRSINEKLFF. The CDR3 DNA sequence: TGTGCCAGCTCAGGGGACAGATCGATTAATGAAAAACTGTTTTTT.

V usage is TRBV3-1 (or the pseudogene TRBV3-2) and J usage is TRBJ1-1; TRBD1 agrees at 7 bases. The CDR3 runs 15 residues. Losses at the gene ends were 6 bases for V and 4 bases for J; bases not matched to a gene: 11. Per germline, CDR1 LGHDT and CDR2 YNNKEL (reference sequence). The DNA for the CDR3 is TGTGCCAGCAGACCCGGGGCAGGGGGATTCACTGAAGCTTTCTTT. This translates into CASRPGAGGFTEAFF.

The chain employs TRBV7-3 and TRBJ2-2; 9 nucleotides match TRBD1. This CDR3 contains 15 residues. Germline V gene data show CDR1 as SGHTA and CDR2 as FQGTGA. V was pared by 4 bases and J by 5 bases, with 5 bases of the junction left unmatched. In DNA form, the CDR3 reads TGTGCCAGCAGCTATGGGACAGGGCGGACCGGGGAGCTGTTTTTT. It codes for CASSYGTGRTGELFF.

The chain employs TRBV24-1 and TRBJ1-2, with D uncertain. In germline, CDR1 is KGHDR, CDR2 SFDVKD. Trimming took off 6 bases at V and 0 bases at J, with 13 bases between the two ends. This CDR3 comprises 15 residues. Here the CDR3 reads CATSPGGEPNYGYTF. In DNA form, the CDR3 reads TGTGCCACCAGTCCAGGTGGGGAACCTAACTATGGCTACACCTTC.

The chain carries TRBV6-5 and TRBJ1-1, with 7 bases that match TRBD1. The germline CDR1 and CDR2 sequences are MNHEY and SVGAGI. CDR3 size: 16 residues. Trimming removed 2 bases from V and 4 bases from J; junction bases left unmatched: 10. The CDR3 region is CASSYLGRGLITEAFF. CDR3 nucleotides: TGTGCCAGCAGTTACCTCGGCAGGGGGTTAATCACTGAAGCTTTCTTT.

In this sample, this clone turned up a few times. CDR3 amino acids: CASTPDRTIGVATNEKLFF. CDR3 DNA sequence: TGTGCCAGTACCCCGGACAGGACAATTGGGGTTGCAACTAATGAAAAACTGTTTTTT. The chain uses TRBV19 and TRBJ1-4; TRBD1 matches at 7 bases. Trimming removed 7 bases from V and 0 bases from J; junction bases left unmatched: 17. CDR1 and CDR2 (germline): LNHDA, SQIVND (reference sequence). There are 19 residues in the CDR3. Full variable domain (outside the CDR3, taken from reference TRBV19 and TRBJ1-4): DGGITQSPKYLFRKEGQNVTLSCEQNLNHDAMYWYRQDPGQGLRLIYYSQIVNDFQKGDIAEGYSVSREKKESFPLTVTSAQKNPTAFYLCASTPDRTIGVATNEKLFFGSGTQLSVL.

The genes are TRBV24-1 and TRBJ2-2, with TRBD1 matching 10 bases. The V gene end was trimmed by 2 bases and the J gene end by 8 bases; junction bases not matched to a gene: 4. The CDR3 extends over 15 amino acids. Germline V gene lookup returns CDR1 KGHDR and CDR2 SFDVKD. The CDR3 is CATSDSGQGIGELFF. The DNA of the CDR3 is TGTGCCACCAGTGATTCGGGACAGGGGATAGGGGAGCTGTTTTTT.

The chain uses TRBV7-2 and TRBJ2-1, with no clear D. Trimming cost V 1 base and J 1 base, with 8 bases left between them. Germline lookup yields CDR1 SGHTA and CDR2 FQGNSA. The CDR3 runs to 15 residues. The CDR3 sequence: CASSLGPPSYNEQFF. The DNA of the CDR3 is TGTGCCAGCAGCTTAGGGCCACCATCCTACAATGAGCAGTTCTTC.

The chain carries TRBV30 and TRBJ1-2; D gene ambiguous. The CDR3 is made up of 12 amino acids. With 5 bases removed from V and 2 bases from J, the gap between germline ends came to 9 bases. Germline CDR1 is GTSNPN and CDR2 is SVGIG (reference sequence). As DNA, the CDR3 is TGTGCCTGGCTTCGGGAAAACTATGGCTACACCTTC. It translates to CAWLRENYGYTF.

The chain employs TRBV30 and TRBJ1-4, with TRBD1 matching 8 bases. CDR1 is GTSNPN, CDR2 SVGIG, per germline (reference sequence). There are 14 residues in the CDR3. Trimming took 4 bases from V and 5 from J; bases not matched to a gene: 6. The CDR3 DNA sequence: TGTGCCTGGAAGGACAGGGCGTGGAATGAAAAACTGTTTTTT. This translates into CAWKDRAWNEKLFF. The full variable domain, its missing parts supplied by reference TRBV30 and TRBJ1-4, is SQTIHQWPATLVQPVGSPLSLECTVEGTSNPNLYWYRQAAGRGLQLLFYSVGIGQISSEVPQNLSASRPQDRQFILSSKKLLLSDSGFYLCAWKDRAWNEKLFFGSGTQLSVL.

The chain has TRBV11-2 and TRBJ2-2; TRBD1 matches at 12 bases. This CDR3 region has 17 residues. In germline, CDR1 is SGHAT, CDR2 FQNNGV. The trim removed 2 bases at V and 5 bases at J, leaving 6 bases unmatched. This chain's CDR3 is CASSLRDRGPETGELFF. In DNA, the CDR3 is TGTGCCAGCAGCTTACGGGACAGGGGGCCGGAGACCGGGGAGCTGTTTTTT. The variable domain in full, completed from reference TRBV11-2 and TRBJ2-2, reads EAGVAQSPRYKIIEKRQSVAFWCNPISGHATLYWYQQILGQGPKLLIQFQNNGVVDDSQLPKDRFSAERLKGVDSTLKIQPAKLEDSAVYLCASSLRDRGPETGELFFGEGSRLTVL.

The CDR3 is CASSTGYEQYV. For the CDR3, the DNA is TGTGCCAGCTCGACAGGCTACGAGCAGTACGTC. The rearrangement joins TRBV18 to TRBJ2-7; a weak D match, TRBD1 (6 bases). V lost 6 bases to trimming and J lost 3 bases, with 6 bases between them. The length of the CDR3 is 11 residues. Germline values: CDR1 KGHSH, CDR2 LQKENI.